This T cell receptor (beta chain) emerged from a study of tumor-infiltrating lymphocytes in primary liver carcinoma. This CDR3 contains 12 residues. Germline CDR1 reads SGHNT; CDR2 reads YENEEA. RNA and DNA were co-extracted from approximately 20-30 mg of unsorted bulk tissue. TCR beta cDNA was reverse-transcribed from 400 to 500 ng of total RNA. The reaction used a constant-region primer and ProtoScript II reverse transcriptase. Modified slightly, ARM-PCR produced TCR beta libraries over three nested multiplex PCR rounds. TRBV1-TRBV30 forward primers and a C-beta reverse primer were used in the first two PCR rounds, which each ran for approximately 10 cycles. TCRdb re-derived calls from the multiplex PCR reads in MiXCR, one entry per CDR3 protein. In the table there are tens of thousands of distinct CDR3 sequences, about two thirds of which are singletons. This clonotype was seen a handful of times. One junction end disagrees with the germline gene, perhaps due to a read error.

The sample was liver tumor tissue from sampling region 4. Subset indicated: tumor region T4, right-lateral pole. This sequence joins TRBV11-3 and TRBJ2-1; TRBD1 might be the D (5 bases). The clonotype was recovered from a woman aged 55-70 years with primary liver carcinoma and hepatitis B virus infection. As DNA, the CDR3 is TGTGCTAGCAGCTTAGAAGGGGATGAGCAGTTCTTC. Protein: CASSLEGDEQFF.